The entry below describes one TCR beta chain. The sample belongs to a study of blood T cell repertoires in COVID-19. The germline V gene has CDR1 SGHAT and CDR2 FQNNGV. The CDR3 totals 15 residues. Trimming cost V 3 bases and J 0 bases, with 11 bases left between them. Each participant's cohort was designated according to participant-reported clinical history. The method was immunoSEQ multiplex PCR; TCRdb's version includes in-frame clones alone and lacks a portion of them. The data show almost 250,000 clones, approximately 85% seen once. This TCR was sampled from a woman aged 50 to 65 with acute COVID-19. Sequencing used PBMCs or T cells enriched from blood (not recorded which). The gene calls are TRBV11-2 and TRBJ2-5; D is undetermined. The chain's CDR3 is CASSFGRLDQETQYF. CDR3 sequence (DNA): TGTGCCAGCAGCTTTGGCCGACTGGACCAAGAGACCCAGTACTTC.